This TCR beta chain was sequenced for a study of shared clonotypes between healthy human individuals. Libraries were prepared by immunoSEQ multiplex PCR; TCRdb keeps only in-frame clonotypes and omits some of them. The table lists approximately 500,000 clones, 90% to 97% of them singletons. Per germline, CDR1 GTSNPN and CDR2 SVGIG (reference sequence). This CDR3 is 12 amino acids long. Input material: naive CD4+ T cells sorted from blood. The subset here: CD45RA+ positively selected. This TCR derives from a woman in her twenties or thirties in good health. The chain couples TRBV30 to TRBJ2-5; maybe TRBD1 (6 bases). TRBJ2-7 matches the DNA end more closely, so the J call is doubtful. The CDR3 region is CAWSLRGYEQYF. The CDR3 nucleotides read TGTGCCTGGAGCCTCAGGGGCTACGAGCAGTACTTC.